What follows describes a single T cell receptor (beta chain). The data originate from a study of OX40 agonist ivuxolimab in advanced cancers. The CDR3 has 14 amino acids. CDR1 and CDR2 (germline): SGHRS, YFSETQ. Between the trimmed V and J ends, which lost 0 bases and 4 bases, there was a span of 10 bases. The repertoire was sequenced with immunoSEQ multiplex PCR; TCRdb's copy has only in-frame clones and lacks some. The sample includes some 40,000 clones, around 93% of them seen just once. Here the sequenced sample was CD4+ or CD8+ T cells sorted from blood, taken in a trial of the OX40 agonist ivuxolimab. The chain employs TRBV5-1 and TRBJ2-5; unclear D gene. This clonotype was obtained from an adult with an advanced solid tumor such as melanoma, head and neck, liver or kidney cancer. CDR3 sequence: CASSLASLGETQYF. The DNA of the CDR3 is TGCGCCAGCAGCTTGGCCTCCCTTGGAGAGACCCAGTACTTC.